The present TCR beta chain was sequenced within a study of response to subunit inactivated influenza vaccine. The study, taken as a whole, reports: T cells newly recruited by each seasonal influenza vaccination are few, the authors suggested.

TCRdb ran MiXCR on the RT-PCR reads and lists one entry per CDR3 protein. Of about 310,000 distinct CDR3 sequences in the sample, over 20% were seen once. In regard to this clonotype: Its matching antigen is unknown.

The starting material was PBMCs from blood, obtained around 22 months after vaccination. The TCR was taken from a man between 45 and 75 years old who received an inactivated influenza vaccine.

CDR3 DNA: TGTGCCAGCAGCTTATTGTCCGTGGGTAGGGATGGCTACACCTTC. Protein product: CASSLLSVGRDGYTF. The rearrangement joins TRBV7-9 to TRBJ1-2; no clear D gene. The CDR3 length is 15 residues. Trimming took off 2 bases at V and 6 bases at J, with 16 bases between the two ends. From germline, CDR1 is SEHNR and CDR2 FQNEAQ (reference sequence).